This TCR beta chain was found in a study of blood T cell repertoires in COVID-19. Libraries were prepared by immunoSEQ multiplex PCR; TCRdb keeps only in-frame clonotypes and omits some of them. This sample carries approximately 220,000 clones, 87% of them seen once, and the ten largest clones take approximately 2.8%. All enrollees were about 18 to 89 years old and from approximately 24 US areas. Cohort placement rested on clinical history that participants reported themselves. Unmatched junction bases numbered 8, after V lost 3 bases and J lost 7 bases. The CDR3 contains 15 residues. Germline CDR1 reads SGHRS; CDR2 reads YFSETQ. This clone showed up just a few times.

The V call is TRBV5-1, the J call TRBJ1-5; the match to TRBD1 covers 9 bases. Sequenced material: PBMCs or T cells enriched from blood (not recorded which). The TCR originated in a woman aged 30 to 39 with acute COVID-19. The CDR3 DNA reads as TGCGCCAGCAGCTGGGGGACAGGGAAGGGCCAGCCCCAGCATTTT. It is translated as CASSWGTGKGQPQHF.